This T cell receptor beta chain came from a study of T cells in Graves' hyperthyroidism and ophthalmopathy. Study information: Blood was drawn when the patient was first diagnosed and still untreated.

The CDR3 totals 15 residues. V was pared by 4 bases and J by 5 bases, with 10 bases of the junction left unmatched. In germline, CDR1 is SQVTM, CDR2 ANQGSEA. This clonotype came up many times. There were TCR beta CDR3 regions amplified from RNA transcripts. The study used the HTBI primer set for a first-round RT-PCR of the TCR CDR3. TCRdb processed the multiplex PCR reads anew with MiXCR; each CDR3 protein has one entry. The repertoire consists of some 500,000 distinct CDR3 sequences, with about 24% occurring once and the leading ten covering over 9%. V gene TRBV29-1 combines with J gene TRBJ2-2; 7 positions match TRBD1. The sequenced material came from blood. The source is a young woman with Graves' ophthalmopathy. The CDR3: CSVVLRQGGTGELFF. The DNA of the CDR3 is TGCAGCGTTGTACTCCGACAGGGTGGAACCGGGGAGCTGTTTTTT.